Listed here are 21 T cell receptor beta chains from one sample, sequenced in a study of CD8+ T cells in alopecia areata. After isolation, RNA underwent reverse transcription to generate cDNA as the sequencing template. Sequencing used immunoSEQ multiplex PCR; TCRdb keeps in-frame clones, though not all of them. The table records approximately 100,000 clones, approximately 84% of them present only once. The sample's treatment: oral pan-JAK inhibitor, 5-10 mg twice daily. Sequenced material: CD8+ T cells sorted from blood, taken around week 34, from a patient treated with tofacitinib. Every receptor here comes from a human donor with alopecia areata.

The genes are TRBV18 and TRBJ2-3, with D perhaps matching TRBD2 (6 bases). Germline loops: CDR1 KGHSH, CDR2 LQKENI. The CDR3 loop spans 14 amino acids. V lost 3 bases, J lost 3 bases, and 10 bases lay in between. For the CDR3, the DNA is TGTGCCAGCTCACCGATGGGGGGTACAGATACGCAGTATTTT. It is translated as CASSPMGGTDTQYF.

In nucleotides, the CDR3 is TGTGCCAGCAGTAGCGGGGGCTCCTACAATGAGCAGTTCTTC. This encodes CASSSGGSYNEQFF. The genes are TRBV27 and TRBJ2-1; 8 bases map to TRBD2. This CDR3 is 14 amino acids long. Germline V lookup: CDR1 MNHEY, CDR2 SMNVEV (reference sequence). J lost 0 bases, V lost 5 bases, and 0 bases had no gene match.

The count of this clone is one. J is TRBJ2-7 and V is TRBV5-1; tentative D call: TRBD1 (6 bases). Germline lookup yields CDR1 SGHRS and CDR2 YFSETQ. Trimming cost V 3 bases and J 2 bases, with 12 bases left between them. The CDR3 spans 14 residues. In DNA, the CDR3 is TGCGCCAGCAGCTATGACAGGACTGCCTACGAGCAGTACTTC. Translating it yields CASSYDRTAYEQYF.

This clone came up once. The CDR3 loop is CASSLERGRTTGELFF. The CDR3 DNA sequence: TGTGCCAGCAGCTTGGAGCGGGGGCGCACCACCGGGGAGCTGTTTTTT. This sequence joins TRBV5-4 and TRBJ2-2, with 8 bases matching TRBD2. V dropped 0 bases and J dropped 4; count of bases not matched to a gene: 5. Germline V gives CDR1 SGHNT, CDR2 YYREEE (reference sequence). The CDR3 totals 16 residues.

This clone appeared a single time. This chain joins TRBV2 and TRBJ2-2; D might be TRBD2 (7 bases). This CDR3 region has 15 residues. V shed 10 bases and J shed 0 bases, with 15 bases lying between them. Looked up from germline, CDR1 is SNHLY and CDR2 is FYNNEI. CDR3 sequence reads: CATLRGGPNTGELFF. The CDR3 nucleotides read TGTGCCACCCTGAGGGGGGGACCGAACACCGGGGAGCTGTTTTTT.

The rearrangement joins TRBV6-1 to TRBJ2-3; no reliable D call. Germline lookup yields CDR1 MNHNS and CDR2 SASEGT. V was trimmed by 1 base and J by 2 bases, leaving 10 bases between them. CDR3 size: 15 residues. CDR3 DNA sequence: TGTGCCAGCAGTGAAGGACGGAGTAACACAGATACGCAGTATTTT. Its translation is CASSEGRSNTDTQYF.

The rearrangement links TRBV7-8 to TRBJ1-1, with D hard to call. CDR3 length equals 14 residues. Trimming pared 1 base from V and 4 bases from J, leaving 10 bases between. Germline V gives CDR1 SGHVS, CDR2 FQNEAQ. The CDR3 sequence: CASSLGGLFTEAFF. CDR3 sequence (DNA): TGTGCCAGCAGCTTAGGAGGGCTATTCACTGAAGCTTTCTTT.

This clone was seen once. V and J are TRBV4-1 and TRBJ1-1; tentatively, D is TRBD1 (5 bases). Germline CDR1 MGHRA, CDR2 YSYEKL. The CDR3 has 15 amino acids. Trimming left V 1 base short and J 1 base short, with 10 bases between. CDR3 sequence reads: CASSQVAGGNTEAFF. As DNA, the CDR3 is TGCGCCAGCAGCCAAGTGGCCGGGGGGAACACTGAAGCTTTCTTT.

The chain recombines TRBV27 with TRBJ2-7, with D hard to call. The CDR3 loop spans 13 amino acids. Germline loops: CDR1 MNHEY, CDR2 SMNVEV (reference sequence). The V and J ends lost 6 bases and 4 bases respectively, with 13 bases between them. For the CDR3, the DNA is TGTGCCAGCAGCGAGTATGGTGGATACGAGCAGTACTTC. Translating it yields CASSEYGGYEQYF.

The V gene is TRBV9, the J gene TRBJ2-1; 10 bases line up with TRBD2. Germline V gene lookup returns CDR1 SGDLS and CDR2 YYNGEE. The CDR3 length is 14 residues. The V gene end was trimmed by 0 bases and the J gene end by 10 bases; junction bases not matched to a gene: 4. This CDR3 reads CASSVASGGWEQFF. The CDR3 DNA is TGTGCCAGCAGCGTAGCTAGCGGGGGCTGGGAGCAGTTCTTC.

The chain links TRBV10-3 to TRBJ2-1, with 9 bases fitting TRBD2. Germline V lookup: CDR1 ENHRY, CDR2 SYGVKD. This CDR3 spans 14 amino acids. Trimming removed 2 bases from V and 8 bases from J; junction bases left unmatched: 4. The CDR3 loop is CAISEGGGADEQFF. CDR3 in DNA: TGTGCCATCAGTGAGGGCGGGGGGGCCGATGAGCAGTTCTTC.

This clone has just one count. J is TRBJ2-7 and V is TRBV19; TRBD1 is a possible D gene (6 bases). V was shortened by 2 bases and J by 0 bases, with 11 bases between the two germline ends. The CDR3 sequence is 15 residues long. Germline V gene data show CDR1 as LNHDA and CDR2 as SQIVND (reference sequence). The chain's CDR3 is CASSIPGTSSYEQYF. CDR3 coding DNA: TGTGCCAGTAGTATACCGGGGACATCCTCCTACGAGCAGTACTTC.

This rearrangement joins TRBV4-1 to TRBJ1-1; 7 positions agree with TRBD1. J was trimmed by 0 bases and V by 3 bases; bases with no gene match: 1. The CDR3 runs 14 residues. The germline V gene has CDR1 MGHRA and CDR2 YSYEKL. The CDR3 spells CASSQGQMNTEAFF. The CDR3 DNA reads as TGCGCCAGCAGCCAGGGACAGATGAACACTGAAGCTTTCTTT.

The rearrangement uses TRBV9 and TRBJ2-2; D unclear. This CDR3 is 15 amino acids long. The V end was cut by 2 bases, the J end by 1 base, with 9 bases between. In germline, CDR1 is SGDLS, CDR2 YYNGEE. CDR3 residues: CASSVYSQNTGELFF. CDR3 in DNA: TGTGCCAGCAGCGTTTACAGTCAGAACACCGGGGAGCTGTTTTTT.

The sample holds a few counts of this clone. The chain recombines TRBV9 with TRBJ1-1; D remains ambiguous. V lost 0 bases and J 1 base, leaving 7 bases between the germline ends. The CDR3 spans 14 residues. From germline, CDR1 is SGDLS and CDR2 YYNGEE. The CDR3: CASSVDGPNTEAFF. The CDR3 nucleotides read TGTGCCAGCAGCGTAGACGGCCCGAACACTGAAGCTTTCTTT. Complete variable domain (other parts from reference TRBV9 and TRBJ1-1): DSGVTQTPKHLITATGQRVTLRCSPRSGDLSVYWYQQSLDQGLQFLIQYYNGEERAKGNILERFSAQQFPDLHSELNLSSLELGDSALYFCASSVDGPNTEAFFGQGTRLTVV.

The rearrangement joins TRBV7-6 to TRBJ2-3; 8 nucleotides agree with TRBD2. The V segment lost 5 bases and the J segment 2 bases; nucleotides outside the gene matches: 6. The germline gives CDR1 SGHVS, CDR2 FNYEAQ. The CDR3 loop spans 15 amino acids. CDR3 in amino acids: CASSKIAGPTDTQYF. CDR3 nucleotides: TGTGCCAGCAGCAAGATAGCGGGGCCCACAGATACGCAGTATTTT.

On this clone itself: An end of the junction does not agree with germline; a read error may underlie this. The chain joins TRBV7-7 to TRBJ2-7, with 8 bases aligning to TRBD2. The CDR3 runs 15 residues. In germline, CDR1 is SSHAT, CDR2 FNYEAQ (reference sequence). The CDR3 coding sequence is TGTGCTAGCAGCTTGCAAGCGGGGGCTTCCTACGAGCAGTACTTC. Translated: CASSLQAGASYEQYF.

V is TRBV29-1 and J is TRBJ1-1, with D uncertain. V lost 4 bases and J lost 0, with 9 bases in between. The CDR3 is 13 amino acids. CDR1 and CDR2 from the germline V gene are SQVTM and ANQGSEA. CDR3 DNA: TGCAGCGTTGGAACAAGCATGAACACTGAAGCTTTCTTT. Its protein product is CSVGTSMNTEAFF. Using reference TRBV29-1 and TRBJ1-1 for the parts outside the CDR3, the full variable domain is SAVISQKPSRDICQRGTSLTIQCQVDSQVTMMFWYRQQPGQSLTLIATANQGSEATYESGFVIDKFPISRPNLTFSTLTVSNMSPEDSSIYLCSVGTSMNTEAFFGQGTRLTVV.

The CDR3 sequence is CASSKDRGEQYF. The CDR3 bases are TGTGCCAGCAGTAAGGACAGGGGCGAGCAGTACTTC. The rearrangement joins TRBV6-5 to TRBJ2-7; 9 positions agree with TRBD1. Germline loops: CDR1 MNHEY, CDR2 SVGAGI. V shed 5 bases, J shed 6 bases, and the junction held 2 bases outside the gene matches. This CDR3 is built from 12 residues.

The chain is built from TRBV29-1 and TRBJ2-3; TRBD1 matches at 7 bases. The CDR3 runs to 13 residues. The trim removed 6 bases at V and 4 bases at J, leaving 7 bases unmatched. The germline V gene encodes CDR1 SQVTM and CDR2 ANQGSEA. Here the CDR3 reads CSVRTGVPDTQYF. CDR3 nucleotides: TGCAGCGTCCGAACAGGGGTCCCAGATACGCAGTATTTT.

The chain is built from TRBV13 and TRBJ1-1; tentative D call: TRBD1 (6 bases). Trimming stripped 0 bases from V and 0 bases from J, with 14 bases between. CDR3 size: 17 residues. Germline CDR1 reads PRHDT; CDR2 reads FYEKMQ (reference sequence). In nucleotides, the CDR3 is TGTGCCAGCAGCTTAGGACAGGGTAACCCAATGAACACTGAAGCTTTCTTT. This translates into CASSLGQGNPMNTEAFF. Variable domain in full (rest from reference TRBV13 and TRBJ1-1): AAGVIQSPRHLIKEKRETATLKCYPIPRHDTVYWYQQGPGQDPQFLISFYEKMQSDKGSIPDRFSAQQFSDYHSELNMSSLELGDSALYFCASSLGQGNPMNTEAFFGQGTRLTVV.